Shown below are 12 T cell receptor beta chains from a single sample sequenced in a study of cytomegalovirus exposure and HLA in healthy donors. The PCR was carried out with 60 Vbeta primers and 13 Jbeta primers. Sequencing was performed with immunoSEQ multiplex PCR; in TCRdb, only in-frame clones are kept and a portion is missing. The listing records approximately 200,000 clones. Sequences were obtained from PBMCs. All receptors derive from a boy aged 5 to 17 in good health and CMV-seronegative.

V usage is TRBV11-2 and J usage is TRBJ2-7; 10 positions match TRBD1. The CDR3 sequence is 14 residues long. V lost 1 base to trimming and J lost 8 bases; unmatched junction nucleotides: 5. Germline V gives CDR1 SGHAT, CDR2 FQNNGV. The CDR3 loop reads CASSLVDRGQKQYF. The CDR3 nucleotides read TGTGCCAGCAGCTTAGTCGACAGGGGGCAAAAGCAGTACTTC.

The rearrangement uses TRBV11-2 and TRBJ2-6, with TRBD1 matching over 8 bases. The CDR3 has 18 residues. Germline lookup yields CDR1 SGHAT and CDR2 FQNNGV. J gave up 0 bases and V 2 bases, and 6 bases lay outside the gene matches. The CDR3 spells CASSLLDRALSGANVLTF. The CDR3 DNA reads TGTGCCAGCAGCTTATTGGACAGGGCCCTCTCTGGGGCCAACGTCCTGACTTTC.

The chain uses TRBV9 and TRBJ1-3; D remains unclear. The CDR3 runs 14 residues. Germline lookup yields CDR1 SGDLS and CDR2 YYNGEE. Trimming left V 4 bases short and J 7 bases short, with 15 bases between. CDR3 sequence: CASSPQWGGNTIYF. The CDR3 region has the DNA TGTGCCAGCAGCCCCCAGTGGGGAGGGAACACCATATATTTT. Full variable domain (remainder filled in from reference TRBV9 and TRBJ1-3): DSGVTQTPKHLITATGQRVTLRCSPRSGDLSVYWYQQSLDQGLQFLIQYYNGEERAKGNILERFSAQQFPDLHSELNLSSLELGDSALYFCASSPQWGGNTIYFGEGSWLTVV.

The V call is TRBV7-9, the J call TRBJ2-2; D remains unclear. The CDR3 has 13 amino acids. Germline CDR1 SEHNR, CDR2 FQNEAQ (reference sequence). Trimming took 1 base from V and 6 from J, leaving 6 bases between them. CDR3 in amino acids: CASSLVSPGELFF. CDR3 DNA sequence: TGTGCCAGCAGCTTAGTTAGCCCCGGGGAGCTGTTTTTT.

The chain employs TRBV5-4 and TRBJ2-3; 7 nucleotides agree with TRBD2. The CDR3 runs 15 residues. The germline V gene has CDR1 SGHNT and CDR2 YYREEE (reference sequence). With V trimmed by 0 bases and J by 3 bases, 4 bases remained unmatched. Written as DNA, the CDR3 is TGTGCCAGCAGCTTGGATCGGGGGGTAACAGATACGCAGTATTTT. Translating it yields CASSLDRGVTDTQYF.

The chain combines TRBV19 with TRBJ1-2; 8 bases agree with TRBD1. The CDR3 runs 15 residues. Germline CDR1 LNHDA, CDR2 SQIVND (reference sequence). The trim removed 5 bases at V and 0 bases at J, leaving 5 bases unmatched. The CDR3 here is CASSRDRSSNYGYTF. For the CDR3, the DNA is TGTGCCAGTAGTCGGGACAGGAGCTCTAACTATGGCTACACCTTC.

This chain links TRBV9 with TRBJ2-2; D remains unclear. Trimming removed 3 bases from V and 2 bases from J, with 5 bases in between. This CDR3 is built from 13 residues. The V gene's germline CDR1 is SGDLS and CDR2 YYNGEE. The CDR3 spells CASSAHNTGELFF. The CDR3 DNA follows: TGTGCCAGCAGCGCCCATAACACCGGGGAGCTGTTTTTT.

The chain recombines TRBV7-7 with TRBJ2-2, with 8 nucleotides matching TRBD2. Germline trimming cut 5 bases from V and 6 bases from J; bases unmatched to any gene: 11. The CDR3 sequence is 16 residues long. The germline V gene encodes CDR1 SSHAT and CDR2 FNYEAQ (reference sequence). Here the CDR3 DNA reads TGTGCCAGCAGCCCTTTGCGGGGGGATCCACCCGGGGAGCTGTTTTTT. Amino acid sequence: CASSPLRGDPPGELFF.

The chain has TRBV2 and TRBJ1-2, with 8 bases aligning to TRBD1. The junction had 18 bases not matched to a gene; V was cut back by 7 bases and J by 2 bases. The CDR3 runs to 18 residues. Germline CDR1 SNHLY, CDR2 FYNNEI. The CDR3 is CASISSLLGQGNNYGYTF. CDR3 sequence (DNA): TGTGCCAGCATCTCATCGCTACTTGGACAGGGTAACAACTATGGCTACACCTTC.

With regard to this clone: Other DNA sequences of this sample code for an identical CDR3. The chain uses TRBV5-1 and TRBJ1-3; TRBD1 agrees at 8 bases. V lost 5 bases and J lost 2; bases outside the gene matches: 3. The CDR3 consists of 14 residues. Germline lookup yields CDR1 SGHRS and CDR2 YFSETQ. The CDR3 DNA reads TGCGCCAGCAGTCTGGACAGGGCTGGAAACACCATATATTTT. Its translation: CASSLDRAGNTIYF.

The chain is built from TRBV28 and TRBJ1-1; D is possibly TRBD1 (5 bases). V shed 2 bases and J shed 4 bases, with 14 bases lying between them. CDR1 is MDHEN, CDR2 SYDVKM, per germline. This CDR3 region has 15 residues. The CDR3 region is CASSLTREVGTEAFF. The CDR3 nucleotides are TGTGCCAGCAGTTTAACCAGGGAAGTGGGCACTGAAGCTTTCTTT.

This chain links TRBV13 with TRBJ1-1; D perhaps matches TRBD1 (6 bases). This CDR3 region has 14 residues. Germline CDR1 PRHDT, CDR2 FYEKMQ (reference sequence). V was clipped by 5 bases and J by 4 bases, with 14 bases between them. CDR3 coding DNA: TGTGCCAGCAGCCGGGGGGGCGGTTTCACTGAAGCTTTCTTT. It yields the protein CASSRGGGFTEAFF.